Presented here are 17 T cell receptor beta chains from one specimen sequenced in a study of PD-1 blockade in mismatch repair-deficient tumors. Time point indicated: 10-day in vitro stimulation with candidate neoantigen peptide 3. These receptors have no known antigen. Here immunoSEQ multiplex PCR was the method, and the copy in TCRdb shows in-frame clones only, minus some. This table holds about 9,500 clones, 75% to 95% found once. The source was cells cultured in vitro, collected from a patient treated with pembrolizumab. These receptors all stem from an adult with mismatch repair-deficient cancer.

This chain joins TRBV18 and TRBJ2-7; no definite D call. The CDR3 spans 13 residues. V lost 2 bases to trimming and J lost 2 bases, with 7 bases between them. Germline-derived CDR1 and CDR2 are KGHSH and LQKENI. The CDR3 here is CASSPGLTYEQYF. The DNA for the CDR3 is TGTGCCAGCTCACCAGGGCTCACCTACGAGCAGTACTTC. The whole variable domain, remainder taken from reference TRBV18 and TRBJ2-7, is NAGVMQNPRHLVRRRGQEARLRCSPMKGHSHVYWYRQLPEEGLKFMVYLQKENIIDESGMPKERFSAEFPKEGPSILRIQQVVRGDSAAYFCASSPGLTYEQYFGPGTRLTVT.

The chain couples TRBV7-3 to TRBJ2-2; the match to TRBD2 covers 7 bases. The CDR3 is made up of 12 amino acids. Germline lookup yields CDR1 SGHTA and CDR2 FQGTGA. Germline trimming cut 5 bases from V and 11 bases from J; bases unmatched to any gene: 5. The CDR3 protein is CASSRPGLELFF. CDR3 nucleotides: TGTGCCAGCAGCCGACCGGGACTAGAGCTGTTTTTT. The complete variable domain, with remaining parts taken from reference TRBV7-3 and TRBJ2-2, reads GAGVSQTPSNKVTEKGKYVELRCDPISGHTALYWYRQSLGQGPEFLIYFQGTGAADDSGLPNDRFFAVRPEGSVSTLKIQRTERGDSAVYLCASSRPGLELFFGEGSRLTVL.

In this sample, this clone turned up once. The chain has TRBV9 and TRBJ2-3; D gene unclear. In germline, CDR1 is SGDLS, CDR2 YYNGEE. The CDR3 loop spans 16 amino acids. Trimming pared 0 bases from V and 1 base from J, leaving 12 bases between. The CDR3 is CASSVGRVVGTDTQYF. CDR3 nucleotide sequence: TGTGCCAGCAGCGTAGGACGAGTAGTGGGCACAGATACGCAGTATTTT. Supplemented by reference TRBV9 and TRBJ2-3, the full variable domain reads DSGVTQTPKHLITATGQRVTLRCSPRSGDLSVYWYQQSLDQGLQFLIQYYNGEERAKGNILERFSAQQFPDLHSELNLSSLELGDSALYFCASSVGRVVGTDTQYFGPGTRLTVL.

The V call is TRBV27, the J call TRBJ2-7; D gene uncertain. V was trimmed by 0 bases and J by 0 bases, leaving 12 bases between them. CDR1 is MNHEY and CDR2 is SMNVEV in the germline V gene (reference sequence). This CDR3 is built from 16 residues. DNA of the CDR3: TGTGCCAGCAGTTTATCGTGGGTCCCAGGCTCCTACGAGCAGTACTTC. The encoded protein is CASSLSWVPGSYEQYF.

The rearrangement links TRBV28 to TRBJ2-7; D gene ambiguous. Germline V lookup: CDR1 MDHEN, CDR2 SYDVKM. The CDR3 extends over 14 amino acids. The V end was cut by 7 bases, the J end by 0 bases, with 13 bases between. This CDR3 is CASTSFTSSYEQYF. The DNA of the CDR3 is TGTGCCAGCACTTCCTTCACGAGCTCCTACGAGCAGTACTTC. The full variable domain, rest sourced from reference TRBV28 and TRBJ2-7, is DVKVTQSSRYLVKRTGEKVFLECVQDMDHENMFWYRQDPGLGLRLIYFSYDVKMKEKGDIPEGYSVSREKKERFSLILESASTNQTSMYLCASTSFTSSYEQYFGPGTRLTVT.

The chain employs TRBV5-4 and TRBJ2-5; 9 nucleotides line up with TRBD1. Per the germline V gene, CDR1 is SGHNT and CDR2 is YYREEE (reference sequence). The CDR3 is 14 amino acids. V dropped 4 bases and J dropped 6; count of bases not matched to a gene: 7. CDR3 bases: TGTGCCAGCAGCACCGGGACAGGGATGCAGACCCAGTACTTC. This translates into CASSTGTGMQTQYF.

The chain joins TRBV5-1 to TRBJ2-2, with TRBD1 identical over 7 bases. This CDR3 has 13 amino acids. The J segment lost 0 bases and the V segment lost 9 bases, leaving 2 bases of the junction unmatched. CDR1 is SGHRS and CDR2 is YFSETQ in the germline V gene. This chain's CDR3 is CATGTANTGELFF. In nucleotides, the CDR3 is TGCGCCACCGGGACAGCGAACACCGGGGAGCTGTTTTTT.

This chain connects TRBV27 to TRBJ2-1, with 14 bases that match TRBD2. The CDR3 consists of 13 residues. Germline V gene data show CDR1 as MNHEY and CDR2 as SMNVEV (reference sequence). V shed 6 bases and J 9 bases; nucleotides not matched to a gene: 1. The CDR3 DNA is TGTGCCAGCAGGGGACTAGCGGGAGTTGAGCAGTTCTTC. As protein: CASRGLAGVEQFF.

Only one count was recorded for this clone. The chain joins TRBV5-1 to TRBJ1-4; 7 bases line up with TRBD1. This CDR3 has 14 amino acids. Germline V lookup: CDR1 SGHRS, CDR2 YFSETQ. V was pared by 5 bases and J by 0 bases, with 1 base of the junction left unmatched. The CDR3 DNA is TGCGCCAGCAGACAGGGGTCAACTAATGAAAAACTGTTTTTT. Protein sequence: CASRQGSTNEKLFF.

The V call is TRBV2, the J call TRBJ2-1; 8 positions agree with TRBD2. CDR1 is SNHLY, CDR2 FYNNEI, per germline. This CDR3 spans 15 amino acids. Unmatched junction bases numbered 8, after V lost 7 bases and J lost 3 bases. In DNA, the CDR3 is TGTGCCAGCATCCCAGCGGGAGACCTCTACAATGAGCAGTTCTTC. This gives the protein CASIPAGDLYNEQFF.

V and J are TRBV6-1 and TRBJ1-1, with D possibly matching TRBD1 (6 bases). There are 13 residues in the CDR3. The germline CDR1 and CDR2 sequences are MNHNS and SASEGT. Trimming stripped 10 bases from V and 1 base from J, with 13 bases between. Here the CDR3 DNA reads TGTGCCACCACACAGGGCCCGAACACTGAAGCTTTCTTT. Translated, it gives CATTQGPNTEAFF.

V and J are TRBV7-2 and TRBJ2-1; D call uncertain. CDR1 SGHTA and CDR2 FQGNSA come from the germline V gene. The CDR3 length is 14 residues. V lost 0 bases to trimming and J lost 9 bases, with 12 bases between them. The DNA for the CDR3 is TGTGCCAGCAGCTTAGCGCGGTCCCTCAGTGAGCAGTTCTTC. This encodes CASSLARSLSEQFF.

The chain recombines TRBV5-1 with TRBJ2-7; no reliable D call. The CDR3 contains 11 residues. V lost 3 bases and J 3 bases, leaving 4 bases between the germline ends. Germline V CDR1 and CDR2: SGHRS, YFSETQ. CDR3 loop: CASSSYYEQYF. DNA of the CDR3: TGCGCCAGCAGCTCCTACTACGAGCAGTACTTC. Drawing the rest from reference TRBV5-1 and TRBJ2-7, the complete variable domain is KAGVTQTPRYLIKTRGQQVTLSCSPISGHRSVSWYQQTPGQGLQFLFEYFSETQRNKGNFPGRFSGRQFSNSRSEMNVSTLELGDSALYLCASSSYYEQYFGPGTRLTVT.

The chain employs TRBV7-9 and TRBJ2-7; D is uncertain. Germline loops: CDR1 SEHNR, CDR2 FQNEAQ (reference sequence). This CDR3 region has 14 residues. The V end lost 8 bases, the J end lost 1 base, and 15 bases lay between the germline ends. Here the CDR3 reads CASAMPGRSYEQYF. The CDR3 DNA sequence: TGTGCCAGCGCCATGCCCGGCCGTTCCTACGAGCAGTACTTC.

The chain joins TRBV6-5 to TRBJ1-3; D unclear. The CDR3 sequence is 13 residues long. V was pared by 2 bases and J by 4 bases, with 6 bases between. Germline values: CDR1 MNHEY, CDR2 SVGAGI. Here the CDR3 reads CASSYKAGNTIYF. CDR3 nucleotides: TGTGCCAGCAGTTACAAAGCAGGAAACACCATATATTTT.

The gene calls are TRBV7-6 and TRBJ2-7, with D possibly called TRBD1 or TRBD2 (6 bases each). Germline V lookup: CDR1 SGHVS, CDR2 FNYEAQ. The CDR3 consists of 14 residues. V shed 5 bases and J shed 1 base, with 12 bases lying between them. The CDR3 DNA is TGTGCCAGCAGCGTACAGGGAGGATCCTACGAGCAGTACTTC. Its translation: CASSVQGGSYEQYF.

The CDR3 spells CASSSSGGNTQYF. The DNA of the CDR3 is TGTGCCAGTAGTTCCTCAGGGGGAAATACGCAGTATTTT. The rearrangement uses TRBV19 and TRBJ2-3; 7 bases map to TRBD1. CDR1 and CDR2 from the germline V gene are LNHDA and SQIVND (reference sequence). The CDR3 runs to 13 residues. V shed 5 bases, J shed 7 bases, and the junction held 6 bases outside the gene matches.